The rows below give T cell receptor beta chains drawn from one sample of a study of shared clonotypes between healthy human individuals. The method was immunoSEQ multiplex PCR; TCRdb's version includes in-frame clones alone and lacks a portion of them. The profile shows approximately 1.5 million clones, around 98.5% of them singletons. The specimen sequenced was naive CD4+ T cells sorted from blood. The receptors were gathered from a man aged 30-40 years in good health. The CDR3 runs from the conserved cysteine through the conserved F or W.

j_call v_call cdr3_aa
TRBJ1-5 TRBV28 CASSRPVQPQHF
TRBJ1-5 TRBV2 CASSVEGAGQPQHF
TRBJ1-5 TRBV10-3 CATRSIGNQPQHF
TRBJ2-1 TRBV10-3 CAISESKGGSSYNEQFF
TRBJ2-7 TRBV5-4 CASSPLGRGSYEQYF
TRBJ1-4 TRBV29-1 CSVGTKEKLFF
TRBJ2-1 TRBV25-1 CASSEYSGGQEQFF
TRBJ2-7 TRBV28 CASSFERPPYEQYF
TRBJ1-3 TRBV7-9 CASSLARRIDSGNTIYF
TRBJ1-5 TRBV19 CASHPPGQGNSAQHF
TRBJ2-5 TRBV20-1 CSVTFRETQYF
TRBJ1-1 TRBV4-1 CASSQDEVNTEAFF
TRBJ2-1 TRBV15 CATSRKNRVSSYNEQFF
TRBJ2-1 TRBV10-1 CASSDRADPSYNEQFF
TRBJ2-1 TRBV7-2 CASSLPTSGTVF
TRBJ1-4 TRBV7-9 CASSFRGFEKLFF
TRBJ2-7 TRBV5-1 CASSLVSGLQGAVYEQYF
TRBJ2-5 TRBV10-3 CAISEGAIGGTETQYF
TRBJ1-1 TRBV29-1 CSVVSGVTEAFF
TRBJ2-6 TRBV7-3 CASSLSLGPQRSGANVLTF
TRBJ2-5 TRBV21-1 CASSKMIGERCAKTQYF
TRBJ1-3 TRBV28 CASNKGQLGNTIYF
TRBJ2-1 TRBV18 CASSQETGVFNEQFF
TRBJ1-5 TRBV6-6 CASSPTLGLGNQPQHF
TRBJ1-2 TRBV4-3 CASSRYRDITNYGYTF
TRBJ1-1 TRBV7-2 CASSPQTGADTEAFF
TRBJ2-3 TRBV28 CASSLRRLSSTDTQYF
TRBJ2-3 TRBV5-5 CASSLEGTRSDTQYF
TRBJ2-1 TRBV6-5 CASRANLVGYNEQFF
TRBJ1-1 TRBV28 CASSLHGGLNTEAFF
TRBJ2-1 TRBV29-1 CSAGTVSYNEQFF
TRBJ2-7 TRBV29-1 CSVEVGLQGNGEQYF
TRBJ2-3 TRBV14 CASSLRQLVADTQYF
TRBJ1-5 TRBV6-1 CASSETGPKQPQHF
TRBJ2-5 TRBV5-4 CASTPGNQETQYF
TRBJ2-4 TRBV7-9 CASSLDGAPMNF
TRBJ1-5 TRBV27 CASSLFPIRGRGSQPQHF
TRBJ2-2 TRBV29-1 CSVVPWDTREAGELFF
TRBJ1-4 TRBV5-1 CASSLGGAGGEKLFF
TRBJ2-7 TRBV7-8 CASTRDSNREQYF
TRBJ1-1 TRBV5-1 CASSLGHRNTEAFF
TRBJ2-2 TRBV5-1 CASSSQGSSGELFF
TRBJ2-3 TRBV5-1 CASSWGKGDTQYF
TRBJ1-1 TRBV5-1 CASSLARGDTEAFF
TRBJ2-7 TRBV5-1 CASSLVLADLYEQYF
TRBJ2-2 TRBV9 CASSVTSGTGELFF
TRBJ2-1 TRBV5-4 CASSPASNEQFF
TRBJ2-2 TRBV5-4 CASSGTSGRAPGELFF
TRBJ2-2 TRBV19 CASRISGITAGELFF
TRBJ2-1 TRBV18 CASSPPGLAGGEQFF